This T cell receptor (beta chain) was obtained from a study of Graves' ophthalmopathy and Graves' hyperthyroidism (dated by TCRdb to about 2018). In terms of the full investigation: Peripheral blood was collected before any treatment was given, at the time of initial diagnosis. The study used TCR beta repertoire signatures to distinguish Graves' ophthalmopathy from Graves' hyperthyroidism and to predict progression to ophthalmopathy. In total, around 140 blood samples were TCR-sequenced: approximately 42 ophthalmopathy, some 80 hyperthyroidism and approximately 17 hyperthyroidism-to-ophthalmopathy patients. To explore V-J signatures that distinguish ophthalmopathy from hyperthyroidism, a discovery set of about a hundred patients was enrolled, made up of 40 to 45 with ophthalmopathy and fewer than 60 with stable hyperthyroidism. For independent validation, a separate cohort was made up of 18 hyperthyroidism patients plus 17 patients who later progressed from hyperthyroidism to ophthalmopathy. In roughly 6 hyperthyroidism patients, T-cell repertoires of thyroid tissue and blood were compared. Following sampling, methimazole starting at 30 mg daily was administered to hyperthyroidism patients, and high-dose intravenous methylprednisolone was administered to ophthalmopathy patients. Here is what the overall study found, with its caveats: The 13-signature model separated ophthalmopathy from stable hyperthyroidism with approximately 90% sensitivity and about 84% specificity in cross-validation, and 80%/75% in the test set. Among expanded thyroid clonotypes with frequency above 0.001, most also showed up in blood, which suggests that blood repertoires may reflect the thyroid immune response. Sample size was not predetermined statistically, and investigators were not blinded to group allocation. In validation, the model predicted ophthalmopathy progression with about 70% sensitivity and roughly 72% specificity; more than ten predicted patients were CT-confirmed with GO in a median of approximately 6.5 months.

TCR beta CDR3 regions were amplified from RNA transcripts for repertoire sequencing. HTBI primers and the Qiagen OneStep RT-PCR kit were used in a first-round RT-PCR, which was followed by a second-round multiplex PCR, size selection and purification. The libraries underwent paired-end sequencing with 100 bp reads on an Illumina HiSeq2000. The study's processing was this. SOAPnuke was used to process the reads, removing any read that contained adapters or uncalled bases, had a mean Phred below 15, or lacked an exact match to the constant primer or identifier. High-quality paired reads were merged with COPE v1.2.5. Clonotypes were defined as unique nucleotide sequences and were aligned to IMGT TRB V, D and J references using MiTCR v1.1. The analysis was limited to V-J combinations with a frequency above 0.0001, which together covered approximately 99% of repertoires. For each V-J combination, a TCR clonal expansion and chaos score was defined as the ratio of F50 clonal expansion to chaos observed in the TCRdist matrix. Features were reduced by Welch's t-statistics and random forest to 10 to 15 V-J combinations, which fed a naive Bayes classifier. The Morisita-Horn index was used to measure how similar the thyroid and blood repertoires were. TCRdb applied fastp at Q25 and MiXCR to the public reads, then kept only in-frame beta chains. Every entry covers one CDR3 protein and lists the most common genes and DNA from its rows. The V and J calls here are based on TCRdb, not the publication. The sample records about 740,000 distinct CDR3 sequences, about 44% of which are singletons. Of the sample, about 40% falls within the top ten clones.

Patients with ophthalmopathy had moderately to severely active disease, with a Clinical Activity Score of 3 or more, a NOSPECS grade of 4 or more, and a disease duration of less than 3 months. Patients with other autoimmune diseases, uncontrolled infections, pregnancy or lactation were excluded. Diagnosis relied on clinical symptoms, serum thyroxine, TRAb, thyroid ultrasound and orbital computed tomography. Ficoll-Paque density gradient centrifugation was used to isolate PBMCs from around 10 ml of fresh peripheral blood. Total RNA was extracted using Trizol reagent, and RNA quality was checked on an Agilent 2100 Bioanalyzer. This clonotype came up a few times. This clone's antigen is unknown. No qualities accompany the bases; no much larger clone lies one base away. The CDR3 starts with the cysteine, ends with the phenylalanine, and has 15 residues. The entry retains the CDR3 DNA only, 45 bases that are in frame from base 1. V loses 5 bases at its end and J loses 2 bases; junction bases beyond the gene matches: 8.

The sequence links TRBV12-3 or TRBV12-4 to TRBJ1-1; TRBD1 lines up with 7 middle nucleotides. Source material: peripheral blood. This receptor was identified in an adult man with Graves' ophthalmopathy. This receptor has the CDR3 CASSRDRAGNTEAFF. DNA sequence: TGTGCCAGCAGTCGAGACAGGGCGGGAAACACTGAAGCTTTCTTT.